The clone carrying this T cell receptor beta chain came up many times. Antigen: not known. The CDR3 is 13 amino acids. Germline CDR1 and CDR2: DFQATT and SNEGSKA (reference sequence). With 5 bases clipped from V and 4 bases from J, the junction kept 3 bases outside the gene matches. The sample is drawn from a study of CD8 T cells in ankylosing spondylitis. Study-wide points: Reactive arthritis synovial fluid and blood were previously reported to contain some motif variants. Made up of fewer than ten highly homologous variants, a TCR beta motif appeared characteristic of ankylosing spondylitis blood. The study looked at matched synovial fluid samples from ankylosing spondylitis patients. Disease-linked clones were reported to be significantly enriched there.

TCRdb independently ran MiXCR on the 5' RACE reads; one entry per CDR3 protein. The table has approximately 540,000 distinct CDR3 sequences, about an eighth seen once. The chain is built from TRBV20-1 and TRBJ1-2; 11 bases fit TRBD1. The sequenced sample consisted of blood, either unsorted or a sorted T cell fraction (not recorded which). The source of this sequence is a male donor with ankylosing spondylitis. The CDR3 sequence is CSAAGTGGYGYTF. CDR3 sequence (DNA): TGCAGTGCTGCGGGGACAGGGGGCTATGGCTACACCTTC.